This T cell receptor (beta chain) stems from a study of blood T cells in healthy people across ages. The CDR3 runs to 14 residues. Trimming removed 3 bases from V and 4 bases from J, with 10 bases in between. This clonotype was seen only a few times. The second PCR ran roughly 6 to 11 cycles with a sample-barcoded 5' primer and J-beta primers. Each sample yielded at least 3 million CDR3-containing paired-end reads. TCRdb used MiXCR to reprocess the 5' RACE reads, holding one entry per CDR3 protein. The data hold about 2 million distinct CDR3 sequences, with around half observed a single time. The sequence derives from a woman in her 40s in good health. This chain joins TRBV12-3 or TRBV12-4 and TRBJ1-5; the D is unclear. The sequenced sample was blood. This chain's CDR3 is CASSFRSVNQPQHF. For the CDR3, the DNA is TGTGCCAGCAGTTTTCGTAGTGTTAATCAGCCCCAGCATTTT.